The T cell receptor (beta chain) described here comes from a study of shared clonotypes between healthy human individuals. Study-wide results and caveats: Four donors shared 4.5% to 6.5% of their naive CD4 clonotypes. Limitation of the genetic and exposure-history diversity represented came from the few donors.

Sequencing was performed with immunoSEQ multiplex PCR; in TCRdb, only in-frame clones are kept and a portion is missing. The sample shows millions of clones, roughly 94% of them seen only once. Unmatched junction bases numbered 7, after V lost 4 bases and J lost 0 bases. The CDR3 extends over 17 amino acids. From germline, CDR1 is PRHDT and CDR2 FYEKMQ (reference sequence). It was CD45RO-negative cells, positively selected for CCR7, that made up naive CD8 cells, with terminally differentiated effector memory CD45RA+ cells excluded. A word on this clone: What it recognizes is unknown.

The V gene is TRBV13, the J gene TRBJ2-7; 12 bases match TRBD2. The sequenced sample consisted of naive CD8+ T cells sorted from blood. The sequence was collected from a man between 18 and 29 years old in good health. The CDR3 here is CASSSRTSGKSSYEQYF. The CDR3 nucleotides read TGTGCCAGCAGCTCGAGGACTAGCGGGAAAAGCTCCTACGAGCAGTACTTC.